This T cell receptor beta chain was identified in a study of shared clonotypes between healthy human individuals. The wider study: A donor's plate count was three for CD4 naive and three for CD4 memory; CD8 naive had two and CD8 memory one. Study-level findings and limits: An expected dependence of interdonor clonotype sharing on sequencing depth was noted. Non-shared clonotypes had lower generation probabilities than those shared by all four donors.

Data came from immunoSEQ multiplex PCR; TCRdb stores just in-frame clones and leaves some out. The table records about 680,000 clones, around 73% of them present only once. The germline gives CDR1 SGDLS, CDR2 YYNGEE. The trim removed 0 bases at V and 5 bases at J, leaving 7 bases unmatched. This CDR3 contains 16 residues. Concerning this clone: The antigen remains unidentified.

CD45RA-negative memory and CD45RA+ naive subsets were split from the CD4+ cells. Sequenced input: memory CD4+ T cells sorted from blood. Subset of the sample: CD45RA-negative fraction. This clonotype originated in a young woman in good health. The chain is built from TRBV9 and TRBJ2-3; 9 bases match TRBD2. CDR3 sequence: CASSVGAGGPKDTQYF. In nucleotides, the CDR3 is TGTGCCAGCAGCGTAGGTGCGGGAGGGCCTAAAGATACGCAGTATTTT.